Detailed here is one T cell receptor beta chain. This clone was found a few times. What this receptor recognizes is not known. Base-call qualities are not available, and no considerably larger clone is one nucleotide away. From each donor, a single peripheral blood sample of about 100 mL on average was drawn into heparinised tubes. A BD FACSAria II was used to sort naive, central memory, regulatory and stem cell-like memory CD4+ T cells with a panel that included CD45RO, CCR7, CD25, CD127, CD95 and CD27. All sorted populations exceeded 95% purity. PBMCs were separated immediately by Lymphoprep density gradient centrifugation and were stained directly, without being cultured. So that batch effects would be minimized, each experiment stained and sorted samples in pairs, pairing one healthy donor with one patient. The High Capacity cDNA Reverse Transcription Kit was used to reverse transcribe all of the isolated RNA, meaning that expressed TCRB transcripts were what got sequenced. Deep immunoSEQ sequencing was performed on naive, central memory and regulatory T cell samples, with an average of roughly 3.6 million total reads per sample. Sorted cells were lysed in RLT buffer, and RNA was extracted using DNase-treated RNeasy Micro or Mini kits according to cell number. Each cell subset was processed on its own to prevent cross-contamination, while patient and healthy donor samples were processed together. Using the immunoSEQ multiplex PCR, TCRB sequences were amplified from cDNA into 87-bp fragments spanning the CDR3 region. Amplicons were sequenced on the Illumina HiSeq platform. Turning to the authors' computational methods: PCR bias was computationally corrected using synthetic template baselines, reads within Hamming distance 2 were collapsed, and singletons that could not be merged were discarded. Reads were aligned against IMGT so that V, D and J genes, CDR3 length and insertions or deletions at six rearrangement sites could be assigned. Within each subset, clonotype counts were normalized to the number of sorted cells before true diversity and Gini coefficients were calculated with the tcR R package. Repertoire sharing was quantified using the overlap coefficient calculated on TCRB nucleotide sequences. TCRdb carries this immuneACCESS record with in-frame sequences only. Its versions omit some clonotypes, under half of them owing to an unresolved V gene in the studies checked, with the rest unexplained. For V, J and clone size, that table is used; D and trimming come from the DNA. A total of 300,000 to 400,000 clones appear in this sample, around 8% of them only once. The ten largest clones capture around 0.45% of the sample.

The data originate from a study of beta chain features in type 1 diabetes (dated by TCRdb to the late 2010s). In the study overall: Patients and healthy donors did not differ in mean age, gender distribution, total cell number or subset yield. A total of about 110,000,000 sorted cells were examined across all samples, and a strong correlation was observed between cell number per subset and RNA yield. In the study, recently diagnosed type 1 diabetes patients and matched healthy donors were compared on the TCRB repertoires of their sorted circulating CD4+ T cell subsets. Naive and central memory subsets were obtained from all 28 donors, but regulatory and stem cell-like memory subsets were isolated from only 8 patients and roughly 8 healthy donors. General findings and caveats noted by the study authors: Because small numbers of individuals were included in the HLA sub-analyses, any influence of HLA type on TCRB rearrangement was left unresolved. Because cDNA was sequenced instead of genomic DNA, highly expressing activated cells could be over-represented, though the groups showed no difference in activation or CD3 levels. Naive, central memory and regulatory TCRB repertoires appeared more similar among patients than among healthy donors. At VDJ recombination sites, patients with type 1 diabetes made fewer insertions and deleted more nucleotides, a pattern implying thymic rearrangement abnormalities. PCR might favor shorter templates, but patient and control samples were amplified and corrected together, so any skew would affect both groups equally. Type 1 diabetes patients showed a moderate but significant shortening of TCRB CDR3 length in all four CD4+ subsets.

Sequenced: central memory CD4+ T cells from blood. This TCR was recovered from a woman aged 18-35 years in good health.

CDR3 loop: CASSEWTGTGPGNTIYF. The nucleotide sequence reads as follows: TGTGCCAGCAGCGAATGGACAGGGACGGGTCCTGGAAACACCATATATTTT. The V and J segments used are TRBV6-1 and TRBJ1-3; the central 8 bases match TRBD1. CDR1 and CDR2 were assigned from the germline V gene as MNHNS and SASEGT. V is pruned by 6 bases and J by 2 bases, leaving 12 bases of the junction without a gene match. From the cysteine up to the phenylalanine, the CDR3 has a length of 17 residues. Only the CDR3 DNA stays, 51 bases, in frame from base 1.